These 30 T cell receptor beta chains came from one sample sequenced in a study of cytomegalovirus exposure and HLA in healthy donors. 13 Jbeta primers and 60 Vbeta primers were used for the PCR. Sequenced by immunoSEQ multiplex PCR; TCRdb stores in-frame clones only, minus some. The table shows some 130,000 clones, with around 81% occurring only once. Sequenced: PBMCs. The source is a man aged 18 to 30 in good health and CMV-seronegative.

In DNA, the CDR3 is TGTGCCAGCATCCTAGGGAGGGGGAACACCATATATTTT. It translates to CASILGRGNTIYF. The gene calls are TRBV11-2 and TRBJ1-3; D might be TRBD1 (6 bases). The germline V gene has CDR1 SGHAT and CDR2 FQNNGV. The CDR3 consists of 13 residues. The ends were cut back, 7 bases at V and 7 bases at J, with 14 bases in the middle.

The V gene is TRBV11-2, the J gene TRBJ1-1; D is unclear. The CDR3 is 13 amino acids. CDR1 is SGHAT and CDR2 is FQNNGV in the germline V gene. Trimming stripped 5 bases from V and 3 bases from J, with 10 bases between. Here the CDR3 reads CASSPLADTEAFF. CDR3 nucleotide sequence: TGTGCCAGCAGCCCCTTGGCAGACACTGAAGCTTTCTTT.

The chain recombines TRBV5-8 with TRBJ1-5; unclear D gene. The CDR3 is made up of 13 amino acids. Germline V gives CDR1 SGHTS, CDR2 YDEGEE. V was trimmed by 4 bases and J by 0 bases, leaving 5 bases between them. The CDR3 here is CASSPYSNQPQHF. CDR3 coding DNA: TGTGCCAGCAGCCCGTATAGCAATCAGCCCCAGCATTTT.

J is TRBJ2-7 and V is TRBV28; D possibly corresponds to TRBD2 (5 bases). The CDR3 loop spans 12 amino acids. In germline, CDR1 is MDHEN, CDR2 SYDVKM. Trimming removed 11 bases at V and 3 bases at J, with 14 bases between. CDR3 sequence (DNA): TGTGCCGTTAACCGGGAACGCTACGAGCAGTACTTC. Protein sequence: CAVNRERYEQYF.

V gene TRBV6-5 combines with J gene TRBJ2-7; 9 positions match TRBD1. V shed 2 bases and J 7 bases; nucleotides not matched to a gene: 3. The CDR3 has 13 amino acids. The germline V gene encodes CDR1 MNHEY and CDR2 SVGAGI. The CDR3 loop is CASSYTGTGEQYF. The CDR3 bases are TGTGCCAGCAGTTACACCGGGACAGGGGAGCAGTACTTC.

This clone appeared once. The chain carries TRBV27 and TRBJ1-6, with 7 bases fitting TRBD1. The CDR3 length is 17 residues. Germline V CDR1 and CDR2: MNHEY, SMNVEV (reference sequence). V trimming: 5 bases; J trimming: 3 bases; junction bases outside the gene matches: 10. DNA for the CDR3: TGTGCCAGCAGTCCGTGGGACAGAAACTTCTATAATTCACCCCTCCACTTT. Encoded protein: CASSPWDRNFYNSPLHF.

V and J are TRBV7-9 and TRBJ1-1; 7 nucleotides agree with TRBD1. Per germline, CDR1 SEHNR and CDR2 FQNEAQ (reference sequence). The CDR3 is made up of 13 amino acids. V shed 7 bases, J shed 1 base, and the junction held 3 bases outside the gene matches. Here the CDR3 DNA reads TGTGCCAGCACCTACAGGGGGAACACTGAAGCTTTCTTT. It is translated as CASTYRGNTEAFF.

The chain is built from TRBV4-2 and TRBJ1-5; D remains unclear. Germline lookup yields CDR1 LGHNA and CDR2 YNFKEQ. V lost 0 bases and J lost 0, with 9 bases in between. The CDR3 loop spans 16 amino acids. The CDR3 loop is CASSQDGNDSNQPQHF. The CDR3 DNA is TGTGCCAGCAGCCAAGACGGGAACGATAGCAATCAGCCCCAGCATTTT.

This CDR3 is CASNLTGGSCNSPLHF. Here the CDR3 DNA reads TGTGCCAGTAACCTTACAGGGGGTAGTTGTAATTCACCCCTCCACTTT. This chain links TRBV19 with TRBJ1-6, with TRBD1 matching over 8 bases. The CDR3 loop spans 16 amino acids. J was trimmed by 6 bases and V by 7 bases; bases with no gene match: 11. The germline gives CDR1 LNHDA, CDR2 SQIVND (reference sequence).

The V gene is TRBV30, the J gene TRBJ1-2; 8 bases agree with TRBD1. V trimming: 3 bases; J trimming: 4 bases; junction bases outside the gene matches: 4. Germline CDR1 is GTSNPN and CDR2 is SVGIG (reference sequence). The CDR3 is made up of 13 amino acids. CDR3 loop: CAWRGQAFYGYTF. Here the CDR3 DNA reads TGTGCCTGGAGGGGACAGGCCTTCTATGGCTACACCTTC.

The gene calls are TRBV25-1 and TRBJ1-1; no firm D call. Trimming removed 6 bases from V and 3 bases from J, with 17 bases in between. Germline V lookup: CDR1 MGHDK, CDR2 SYGVNS. This CDR3 is built from 15 residues. The CDR3 sequence: CASSGEAAAYTEAFF. CDR3 DNA sequence: TGTGCCAGCAGCGGAGAGGCGGCCGCGTACACTGAAGCTTTCTTT.

The chain uses TRBV30 and TRBJ1-2; 7 bases line up with TRBD1. V was pared by 6 bases and J by 6 bases, with 4 bases of the junction left unmatched. This CDR3 spans 11 amino acids. Per the germline V gene, CDR1 is GTSNPN and CDR2 is SVGIG (reference sequence). CDR3 nucleotide sequence: TGTGCCTGCCCGACAGGGAATGGCTACACCTTC. It specifies CACPTGNGYTF.

The CDR3 spells CASGRDTEAFF. CDR3 in DNA: TGTGCCAGCGGCAGGGACACTGAAGCTTTCTTT. V usage is TRBV6-5 and J usage is TRBJ1-1; tentative D call: TRBD1 (5 bases). CDR1 and CDR2 (germline): MNHEY, SVGAGI. The CDR3 is made up of 11 amino acids. V was trimmed by 8 bases and J by 3 bases, leaving 7 bases between them.

The rearrangement uses TRBV7-9 and TRBJ1-1; no definite D call. The CDR3 is 15 residues long. The germline V gene encodes CDR1 SEHNR and CDR2 FQNEAQ (reference sequence). V lost 3 bases to trimming and J lost 3 bases, with 14 bases between them. This chain's CDR3 is CASSFSEVGDTEAFF. As DNA, the CDR3 is TGTGCCAGCAGCTTTTCGGAGGTCGGGGACACTGAAGCTTTCTTT.

CDR3 nucleotides: TGTGCCAGCAGCGCCGGGACACCCTATGGCTACACCTTC. Translated: CASSAGTPYGYTF. This sequence joins TRBV7-2 and TRBJ1-2, with D possibly being TRBD1 (6 bases). The CDR3 has 13 residues. Germline V lookup: CDR1 SGHTA, CDR2 FQGNSA. V shed 5 bases and J shed 4 bases, with 11 bases lying between them.

The chain recombines TRBV15 with TRBJ1-4; possible D gene TRBD1, 6 bases. Trimming stripped 1 base from V and 11 bases from J, with 17 bases between. The CDR3 totals 15 residues. Germline V CDR1 and CDR2: LNHNV, YYDKDF (reference sequence). CDR3 amino acids: CATSRGSTGTGKLFF. DNA of the CDR3: TGTGCCACCAGCAGAGGTTCTACAGGGACGGGCAAACTGTTTTTT.

The rearrangement uses TRBV30 and TRBJ2-5, with 13 bases that match TRBD2. The J call may be in error: the DNA end matches TRBJ2-7 better. The CDR3 length is 15 residues. Germline V gene sequence: CDR1 GTSNPN, CDR2 SVGIG (reference sequence). The CDR3 loop reads CAWRETSGRTYEQYF. As DNA, the CDR3 is TGTGCCTGGAGGGAGACTAGCGGGAGGACCTACGAGCAGTACTTC.

This clone was seen only once. This CDR3 reads CASSLAHRAGGNTIYF. CDR3 DNA: TGTGCCAGCAGCTTAGCACACAGAGCTGGTGGAAACACCATATATTTT. The J gene is TRBJ1-3, the V gene TRBV7-8; D is uncertain. Per germline, CDR1 SGHVS and CDR2 FQNEAQ. This CDR3 comprises 16 residues. Trimming removed 0 bases at V and 3 bases at J, with 12 bases between.

V is TRBV2 and J is TRBJ2-3, with TRBD1 identical over 8 bases. Germline values: CDR1 SNHLY, CDR2 FYNNEI. V dropped 3 bases and J dropped 3; count of bases not matched to a gene: 2. This CDR3 region has 14 residues. This CDR3 reads CASSEGQVTDTQYF. CDR3 DNA: TGTGCCAGCAGTGAGGGACAGGTTACAGATACGCAGTATTTT. Filled out from reference TRBV2 and TRBJ2-3, the complete variable domain reads EPEVTQTPSHQVTQMGQEVILRCVPISNHLYFYWYRQILGQKVEFLVSFYNNEISEKSEIFDDQFSVERPDGSNFTLKIRSTKLEDSAMYFCASSEGQVTDTQYFGPGTRLTVL.

This sequence joins TRBV10-3 and TRBJ2-7; 7 bases agree with TRBD2. The CDR3 consists of 14 residues. After removal of 11 bases from V and 0 bases from J, the junction contained 10 bases not matched to a gene. Germline loops: CDR1 ENHRY, CDR2 SYGVKD. The CDR3 coding sequence is TGTGCCGGCCGGGGCGGGGGAGCCTCCTACGAGCAGTACTTC. Its protein product is CAGRGGGASYEQYF.

The rearrangement links TRBV27 to TRBJ2-3; 8 nucleotides agree with TRBD2. V was pared by 11 bases and J by 4 bases, with 14 bases of the junction left unmatched. Germline V gene data show CDR1 as MNHEY and CDR2 as SMNVEV (reference sequence). The CDR3 has 15 amino acids. Here the CDR3 DNA reads TGTGCCTCGAGGCGGTGGCGGGGGGTGCCAGATACGCAGTATTTT. This codes for CASRRWRGVPDTQYF.

The rearrangement joins TRBV4-3 to TRBJ1-1, with D possibly matching TRBD1 (6 bases). The CDR3 is 15 residues long. In germline, CDR1 is LGHNA, CDR2 YSLEER. Trimming cost V 2 bases and J 6 bases, with 16 bases left between them. The CDR3 is CASSQRTEGISEAFF. CDR3 DNA sequence: TGCGCCAGCAGCCAACGGACAGAAGGAATCTCTGAAGCTTTCTTT.

There are a few counts of this clone. The rearrangement joins TRBV11-2 to TRBJ1-1; D might be TRBD1 (6 bases). Germline V CDR1 and CDR2: SGHAT, FQNNGV. This CDR3 is 16 amino acids long. Trimming took off 6 bases at V and 2 bases at J, with 19 bases between the two ends. This chain's CDR3 is CASRLREGDFNTEAFF. CDR3 DNA: TGTGCCAGCAGATTGAGGGAGGGGGACTTCAACACTGAAGCTTTCTTT. The variable domain in full, with the rest retrieved from reference TRBV11-2 and TRBJ1-1, is EAGVAQSPRYKIIEKRQSVAFWCNPISGHATLYWYQQILGQGPKLLIQFQNNGVVDDSQLPKDRFSAERLKGVDSTLKIQPAKLEDSAVYLCASRLREGDFNTEAFFGQGTRLTVV.

About this clone itself: The sample carries other DNA sequences with the same CDR3. This rearrangement joins TRBV30 to TRBJ1-2; no firm D call. Germline CDR1 is GTSNPN and CDR2 is SVGIG (reference sequence). The V gene lost 3 bases and the J gene lost 1 base, with 6 bases spanning the gap. The CDR3 consists of 12 residues. The chain's CDR3 is CAWSPVNYGYTF. As DNA, the CDR3 is TGTGCCTGGAGCCCAGTTAACTATGGCTACACCTTC.

The chain has TRBV6-5 and TRBJ1-3, with D possibly being TRBD1 (5 bases). CDR1 is MNHEY and CDR2 is SVGAGI in the germline V gene. V dropped 6 bases and J dropped 3 bases, with 15 bases sitting between them. The CDR3 length is 15 residues. The CDR3 here is CASRLRSDSGNTIYF. In DNA, the CDR3 is TGTGCCAGCAGGCTGAGGAGCGACAGTGGAAACACCATATATTTT.

This chain uses TRBV7-2 with TRBJ2-3; D is possibly TRBD2 (6 bases). There are 16 residues in the CDR3. The germline gives CDR1 SGHTA, CDR2 FQGNSA. V was trimmed by 5 bases and J by 4 bases, leaving 19 bases between them. The CDR3 bases are TGTGCCAGCAGCCCCCGTCACCTGGGGGGAGCAGATACGCAGTATTTT. This codes for CASSPRHLGGADTQYF.

The chain uses TRBV4-1 and TRBJ1-1; TRBD1 is a possible D gene (5 bases). With 7 bases removed from V and 0 bases from J, the gap between germline ends came to 24 bases. The CDR3 is 18 residues long. Germline V lookup: CDR1 MGHRA, CDR2 YSYEKL. The DNA of the CDR3 is TGCGCCAGCACCCTGATGACAGCTCTACCCGCGGTGAACACTGAAGCTTTCTTT. Its translation is CASTLMTALPAVNTEAFF.

V is TRBV4-3 and J is TRBJ1-1, with a possible D match to TRBD1 (6 bases). This CDR3 region has 15 residues. The germline V gene encodes CDR1 LGHNA and CDR2 YSLEER. The V and J ends lost 4 bases and 1 base respectively, with 13 bases between them. The CDR3 is CASSLDQGGNTEAFF. In DNA form, the CDR3 reads TGCGCCAGCAGCCTGGACCAAGGGGGGAACACTGAAGCTTTCTTT.

V gene TRBV28 combines with J gene TRBJ1-5; 12 positions match TRBD1. V lost 6 bases to trimming and J lost 2 bases; unmatched junction nucleotides: 14. This CDR3 has 19 amino acids. Germline loops: CDR1 MDHEN, CDR2 SYDVKM. In nucleotides, the CDR3 is TGTGCCAGCAGGTTGAACCGGGACAGGGGGCCCGTTGGCAATCAGCCCCAGCATTTT. It encodes CASRLNRDRGPVGNQPQHF.

This clone showed up just a few times. The J gene is TRBJ1-2, the V gene TRBV5-1; the match to TRBD1 covers 10 bases. The V gene's germline CDR1 is SGHRS and CDR2 YFSETQ. The CDR3 consists of 15 residues. The V segment lost 4 bases and the J segment 8 bases; nucleotides outside the gene matches: 11. DNA for the CDR3: TGCGCCAGCAGCCTGGCCGGGACAGGGGCGGAGGGCTACACCTTC. Protein product: CASSLAGTGAEGYTF.